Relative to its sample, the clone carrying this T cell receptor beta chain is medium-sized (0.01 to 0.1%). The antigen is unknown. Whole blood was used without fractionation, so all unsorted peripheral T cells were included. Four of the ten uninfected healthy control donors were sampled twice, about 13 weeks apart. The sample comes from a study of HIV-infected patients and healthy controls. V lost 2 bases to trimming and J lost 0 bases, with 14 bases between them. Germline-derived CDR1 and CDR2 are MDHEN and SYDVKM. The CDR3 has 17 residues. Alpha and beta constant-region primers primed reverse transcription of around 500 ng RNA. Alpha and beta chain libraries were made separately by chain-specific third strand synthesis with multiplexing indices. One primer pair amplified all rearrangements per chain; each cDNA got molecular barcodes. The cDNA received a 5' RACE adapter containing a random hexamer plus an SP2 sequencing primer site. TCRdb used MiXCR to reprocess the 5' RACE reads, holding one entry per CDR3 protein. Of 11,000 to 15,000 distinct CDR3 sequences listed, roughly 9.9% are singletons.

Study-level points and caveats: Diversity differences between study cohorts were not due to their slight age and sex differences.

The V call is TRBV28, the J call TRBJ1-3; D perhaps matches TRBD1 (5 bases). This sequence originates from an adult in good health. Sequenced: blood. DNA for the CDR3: TGTGCCAGCAGTTTAAGCGAGGGACCCAGCTCTGGAAACACCATATATTTT. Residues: CASSLSEGPSSGNTIYF.